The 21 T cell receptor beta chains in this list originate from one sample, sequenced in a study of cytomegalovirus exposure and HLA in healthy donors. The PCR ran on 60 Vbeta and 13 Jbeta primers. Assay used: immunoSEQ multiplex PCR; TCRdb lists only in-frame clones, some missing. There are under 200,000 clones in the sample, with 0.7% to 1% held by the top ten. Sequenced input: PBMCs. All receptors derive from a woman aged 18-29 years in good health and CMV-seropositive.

CDR3 in DNA: TGTGCCAGCAGCTTCGACAGGGGGAACTATGGCTACACCTTC. This gives the protein CASSFDRGNYGYTF. The genes are TRBV5-4 and TRBJ1-2, with 9 bases matching TRBD1. Germline-derived CDR1 and CDR2 are SGHNT and YYREEE (reference sequence). V gave up 2 bases and J gave up 2 bases; unmatched junction bases: 1. This CDR3 comprises 14 residues.

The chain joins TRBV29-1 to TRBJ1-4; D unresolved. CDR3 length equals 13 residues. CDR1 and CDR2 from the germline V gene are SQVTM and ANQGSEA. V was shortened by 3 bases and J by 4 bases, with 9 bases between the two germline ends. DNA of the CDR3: TGCAGCGTTGAGAGGCTCTTTAATGAAAAACTGTTTTTT. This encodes CSVERLFNEKLFF.

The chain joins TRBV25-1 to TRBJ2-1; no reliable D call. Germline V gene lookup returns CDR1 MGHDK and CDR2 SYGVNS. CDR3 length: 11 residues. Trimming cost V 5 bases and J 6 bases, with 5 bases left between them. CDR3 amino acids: CASSRVNEQFF. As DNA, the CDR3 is TGTGCCAGCAGTCGAGTCAATGAGCAGTTCTTC.

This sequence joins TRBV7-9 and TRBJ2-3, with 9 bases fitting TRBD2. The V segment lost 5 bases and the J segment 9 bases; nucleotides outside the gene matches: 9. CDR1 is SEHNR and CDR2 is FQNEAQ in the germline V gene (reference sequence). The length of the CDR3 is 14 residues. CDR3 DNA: TGTGCCAGCAGCCCGGGGACTAGCATTGCCACGCAGTATTTT. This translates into CASSPGTSIATQYF.

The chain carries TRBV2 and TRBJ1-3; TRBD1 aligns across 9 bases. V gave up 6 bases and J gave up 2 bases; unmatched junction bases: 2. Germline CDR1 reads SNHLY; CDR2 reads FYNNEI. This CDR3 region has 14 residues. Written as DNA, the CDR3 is TGTGCCAGCAGACGGACAGGGGCTGGAAACACCATATATTTT. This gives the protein CASRRTGAGNTIYF.

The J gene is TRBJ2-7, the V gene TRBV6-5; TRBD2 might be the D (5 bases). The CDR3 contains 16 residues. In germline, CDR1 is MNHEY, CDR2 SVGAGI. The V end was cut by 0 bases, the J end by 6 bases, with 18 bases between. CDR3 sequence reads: CASSYSGLAGLGEQYF. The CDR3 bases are TGTGCCAGCAGTTACTCGGGTCTAGCAGGCCTGGGCGAGCAGTACTTC.

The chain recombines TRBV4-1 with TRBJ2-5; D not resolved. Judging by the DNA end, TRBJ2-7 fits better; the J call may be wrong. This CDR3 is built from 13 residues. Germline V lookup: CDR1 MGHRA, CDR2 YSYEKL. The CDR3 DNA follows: TGCGCCAGCAGCCAAATTGAATCCTACGAGCAGTACTTC. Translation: CASSQIESYEQYF.

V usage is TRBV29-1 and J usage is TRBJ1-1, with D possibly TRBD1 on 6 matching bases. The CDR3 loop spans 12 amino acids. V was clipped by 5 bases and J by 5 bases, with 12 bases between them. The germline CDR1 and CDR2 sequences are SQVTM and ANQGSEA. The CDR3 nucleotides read TGCAGCGTTCCGGGGACACGGACTGAAGCTTTCTTT. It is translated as CSVPGTRTEAFF.

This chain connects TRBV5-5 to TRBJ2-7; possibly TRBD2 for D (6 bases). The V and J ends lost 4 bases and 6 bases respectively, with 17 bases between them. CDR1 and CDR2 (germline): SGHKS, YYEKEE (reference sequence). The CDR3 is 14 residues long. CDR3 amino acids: CASSPYRLEGEQYF. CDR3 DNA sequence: TGTGCCAGCAGCCCCTACAGACTAGAGGGCGAGCAGTACTTC.

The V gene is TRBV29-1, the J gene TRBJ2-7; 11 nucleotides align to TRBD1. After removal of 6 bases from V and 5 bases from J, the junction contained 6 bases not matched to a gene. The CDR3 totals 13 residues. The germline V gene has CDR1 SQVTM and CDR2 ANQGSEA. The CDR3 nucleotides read TGCAGCGTCCGGACAGGGGGCATGGACGAGCAGTACTTC. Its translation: CSVRTGGMDEQYF.

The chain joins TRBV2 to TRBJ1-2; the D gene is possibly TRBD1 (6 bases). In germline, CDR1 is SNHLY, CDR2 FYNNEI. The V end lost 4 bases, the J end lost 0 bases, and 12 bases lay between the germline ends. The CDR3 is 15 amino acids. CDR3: CASSVDRSTNYGYTF. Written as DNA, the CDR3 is TGTGCCAGCAGTGTAGACAGGTCCACTAACTATGGCTACACCTTC.

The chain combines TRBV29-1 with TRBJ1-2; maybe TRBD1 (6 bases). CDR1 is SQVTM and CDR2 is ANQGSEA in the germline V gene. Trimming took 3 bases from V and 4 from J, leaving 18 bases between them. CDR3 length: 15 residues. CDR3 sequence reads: CSVETLAGAGYGYTF. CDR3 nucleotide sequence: TGCAGCGTTGAGACTTTGGCAGGGGCAGGCTATGGCTACACCTTC.

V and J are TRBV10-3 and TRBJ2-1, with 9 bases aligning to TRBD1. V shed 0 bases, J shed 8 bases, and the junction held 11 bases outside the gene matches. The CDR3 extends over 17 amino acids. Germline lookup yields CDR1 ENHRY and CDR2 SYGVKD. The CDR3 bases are TGTGCCATCAGTGAGTCGACGGGACAGGGAACCCTCCATGAGCAGTTCTTC. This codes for CAISESTGQGTLHEQFF.

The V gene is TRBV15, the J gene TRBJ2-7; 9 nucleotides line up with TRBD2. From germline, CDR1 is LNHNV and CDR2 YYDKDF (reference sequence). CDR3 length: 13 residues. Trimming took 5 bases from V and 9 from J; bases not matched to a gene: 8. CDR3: CATSGPGLAVQYF. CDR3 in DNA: TGTGCCACCAGCGGGCCGGGACTAGCAGTGCAGTACTTC.

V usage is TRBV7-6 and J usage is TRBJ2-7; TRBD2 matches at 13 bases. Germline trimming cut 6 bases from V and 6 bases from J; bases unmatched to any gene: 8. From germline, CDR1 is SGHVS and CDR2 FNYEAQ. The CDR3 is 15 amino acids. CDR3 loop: CASSSLAGGFGEQYF. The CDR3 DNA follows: TGTGCCAGCAGTTCACTAGCGGGAGGGTTCGGCGAGCAGTACTTC.

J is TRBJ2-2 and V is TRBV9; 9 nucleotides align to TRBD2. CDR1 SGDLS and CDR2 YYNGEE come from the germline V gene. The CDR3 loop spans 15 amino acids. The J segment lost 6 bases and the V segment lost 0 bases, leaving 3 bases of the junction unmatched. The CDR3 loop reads CASSVEAGGPGELFF. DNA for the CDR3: TGTGCCAGCAGCGTAGAAGCGGGGGGTCCCGGGGAGCTGTTTTTT.

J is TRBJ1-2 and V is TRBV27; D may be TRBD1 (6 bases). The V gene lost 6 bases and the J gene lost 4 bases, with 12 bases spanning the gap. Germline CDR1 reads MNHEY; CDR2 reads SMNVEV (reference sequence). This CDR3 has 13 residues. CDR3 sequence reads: CASSKTGSYGYTF. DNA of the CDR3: TGTGCCAGCAGCAAGACAGGTTCCTATGGCTACACCTTC.

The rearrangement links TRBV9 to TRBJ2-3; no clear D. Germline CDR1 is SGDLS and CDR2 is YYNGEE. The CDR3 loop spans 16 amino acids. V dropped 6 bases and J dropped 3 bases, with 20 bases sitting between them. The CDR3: CASTKSPSVRTDTQYF. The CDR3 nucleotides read TGTGCCAGCACCAAGAGCCCTAGTGTACGTACAGATACGCAGTATTTT.

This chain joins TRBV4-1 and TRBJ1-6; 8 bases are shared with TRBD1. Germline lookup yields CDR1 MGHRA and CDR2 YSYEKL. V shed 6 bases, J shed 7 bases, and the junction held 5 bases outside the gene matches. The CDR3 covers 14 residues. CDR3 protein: CASSTGTGNSPLHF. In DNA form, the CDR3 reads TGCGCCAGCAGTACCGGGACAGGCAATTCACCCCTCCACTTT.

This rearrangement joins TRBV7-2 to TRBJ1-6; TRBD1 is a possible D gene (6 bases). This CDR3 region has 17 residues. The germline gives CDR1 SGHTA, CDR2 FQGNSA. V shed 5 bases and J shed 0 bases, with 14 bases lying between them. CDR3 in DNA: TGTGCCAGCAGCCACAAAACAGGGAGCTCCTATAATTCACCCCTCCACTTT. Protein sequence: CASSHKTGSSYNSPLHF.

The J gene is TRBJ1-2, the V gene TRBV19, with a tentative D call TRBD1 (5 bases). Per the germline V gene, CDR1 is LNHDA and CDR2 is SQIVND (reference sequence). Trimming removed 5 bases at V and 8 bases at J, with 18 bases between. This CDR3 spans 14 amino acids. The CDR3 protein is CASSALQGLEGYTF. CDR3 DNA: TGTGCCAGTAGTGCCCTCCAGGGCCTCGAGGGCTACACCTTC. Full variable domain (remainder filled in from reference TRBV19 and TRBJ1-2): DGGITQSPKYLFRKEGQNVTLSCEQNLNHDAMYWYRQDPGQGLRLIYYSQIVNDFQKGDIAEGYSVSREKKESFPLTVTSAQKNPTAFYLCASSALQGLEGYTFGSGTRLTVV.